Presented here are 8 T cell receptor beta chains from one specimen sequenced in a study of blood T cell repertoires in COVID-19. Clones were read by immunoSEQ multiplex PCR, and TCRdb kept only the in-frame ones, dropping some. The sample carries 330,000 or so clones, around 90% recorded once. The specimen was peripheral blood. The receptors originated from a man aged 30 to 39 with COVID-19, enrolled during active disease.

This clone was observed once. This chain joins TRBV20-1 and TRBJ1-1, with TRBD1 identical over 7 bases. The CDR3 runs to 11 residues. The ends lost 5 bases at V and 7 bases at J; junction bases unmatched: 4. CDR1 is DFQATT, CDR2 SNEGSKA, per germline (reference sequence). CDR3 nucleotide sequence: TGCAGTGCTGTGGACAGGTTTGAAGCTTTCTTT. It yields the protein CSAVDRFEAFF.

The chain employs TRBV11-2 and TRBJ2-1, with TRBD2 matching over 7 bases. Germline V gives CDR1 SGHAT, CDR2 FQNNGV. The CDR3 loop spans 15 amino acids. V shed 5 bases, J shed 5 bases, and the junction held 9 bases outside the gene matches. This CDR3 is CASSPSGAGNNEQFF. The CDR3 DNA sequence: TGTGCCAGCAGCCCCTCAGGAGCGGGAAACAATGAGCAGTTCTTC. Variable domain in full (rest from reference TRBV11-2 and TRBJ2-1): EAGVAQSPRYKIIEKRQSVAFWCNPISGHATLYWYQQILGQGPKLLIQFQNNGVVDDSQLPKDRFSAERLKGVDSTLKIQPAKLEDSAVYLCASSPSGAGNNEQFFGPGTRLTVL.

The CDR3 sequence: CASSIRQGIYNEQFF. DNA for the CDR3: TGTGCCAGTAGTATAAGACAGGGGATATACAATGAGCAGTTCTTC. The rearrangement joins TRBV19 to TRBJ2-1, with 8 bases identical to TRBD1. Trimming cost V 2 bases and J 4 bases; bases outside gene matches: 4. CDR3 length: 15 residues. Germline V gene lookup returns CDR1 LNHDA and CDR2 SQIVND (reference sequence).

This CDR3 is CASSYWAGGYTEAFF. DNA of the CDR3: TGTGCCAGCAGTTACTGGGCCGGGGGATACACTGAAGCTTTCTTT. The chain is built from TRBV6-5 and TRBJ1-1; D perhaps matches TRBD1 (5 bases). The CDR3 has 15 residues. From germline, CDR1 is MNHEY and CDR2 SVGAGI. Trimming removed 1 base at V and 3 bases at J, with 12 bases between.

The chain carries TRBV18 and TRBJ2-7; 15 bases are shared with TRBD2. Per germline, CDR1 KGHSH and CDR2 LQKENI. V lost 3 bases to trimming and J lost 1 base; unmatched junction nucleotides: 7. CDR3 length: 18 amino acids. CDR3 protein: CASSPGTSGGRISYEQYF. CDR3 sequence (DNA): TGTGCCAGCTCACCTGGGACTAGCGGGGGGAGGATTTCCTACGAGCAGTACTTC.

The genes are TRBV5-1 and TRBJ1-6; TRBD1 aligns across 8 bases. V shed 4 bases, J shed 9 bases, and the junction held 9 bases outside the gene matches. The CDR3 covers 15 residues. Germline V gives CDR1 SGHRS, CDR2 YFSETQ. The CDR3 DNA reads TGCGCCAGCAGCAACGGACAGGGTCTTGGTTCACCCCTCCACTTT. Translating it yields CASSNGQGLGSPLHF.

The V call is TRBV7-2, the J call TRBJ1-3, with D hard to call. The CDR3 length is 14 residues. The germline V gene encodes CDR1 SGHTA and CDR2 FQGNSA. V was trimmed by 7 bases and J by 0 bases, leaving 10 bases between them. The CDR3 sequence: CASNPGFSGNTIYF. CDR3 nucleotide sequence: TGTGCCAGCAACCCAGGATTCTCTGGAAACACCATATATTTT.

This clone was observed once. CDR3 region: CASSPGQGYTEAFF. The CDR3 DNA sequence: TGTGCCAGCAGCCCCGGACAGGGATACACTGAAGCTTTCTTT. The chain is built from TRBV7-9 and TRBJ1-1; 8 nucleotides align to TRBD1. Germline CDR1 SEHNR, CDR2 FQNEAQ (reference sequence). This CDR3 contains 14 residues. The junction had 5 bases not matched to a gene; V was cut back by 5 bases and J by 3 bases. The whole variable domain, remainder taken from reference TRBV7-9 and TRBJ1-1, is DTGVSQNPRHKITKRGQNVTFRCDPISEHNRLYWYRQTLGQGPEFLTYFQNEAQLEKSRLLSDRFSAERPKGSFSTLEIQRTEQGDSAMYLCASSPGQGYTEAFFGQGTRLTVV.